This T cell receptor beta chain was sequenced during a study of cytomegalovirus exposure and HLA in healthy donors. Study-level points and caveats: In vitro testing confirmed a few CMV-associated chains as specific for CMV antigens.

Produced via immunoSEQ multiplex PCR; TCRdb's table is partial and in-frame only. The profile covers under 200,000 clones, with roughly nine tenths appearing a single time and around a tenth taken by the ten largest. CDR1 is MDHEN, CDR2 SYDVKM, per germline. Trimming pared 4 bases from V and 2 bases from J, leaving 15 bases between. The CDR3 totals 16 residues. Concerning this clone: Its antigen remains unidentified.

The chain is built from TRBV28 and TRBJ2-1, with D tentatively TRBD1 (6 bases). The sequence derives from a woman aged 18 to 35 in good health and CMV-seropositive. Source material: PBMCs. CDR3 sequence (DNA): TGTGCCAGCAGTTCGTCCACAGGGATCGCCTACAATGAGCAGTTCTTC. Its translation: CASSSSTGIAYNEQFF.